This entry is about one T cell receptor (beta chain). Treatment here: randomized to nivolumab then ipilimumab (arm A) or the reverse (arm B). PBMC sorting kept live CD3+CD8+ cells without CD19 or CD56. The data stem from a study of sequential checkpoint blockade in melanoma. Measured with immunoSEQ multiplex PCR; TCRdb has only the in-frame clones, and not every one. Among under 20,000 clones listed, nearly 80% were seen once. CDR1 and CDR2 from the germline V gene are SQVTM and ANQGSEA. This CDR3 has 14 residues. With 4 bases removed from V and 8 bases from J, the gap between germline ends came to 17 bases.

The TCR comes from a human donor with melanoma. Specimen: CD8+ T cells sorted from blood (inferred from file names), collected from a patient given nivolumab and ipilimumab in sequence. The rearrangement uses TRBV29-1 and TRBJ1-4; possibly TRBD1 for D (6 bases). The DNA of the CDR3 is TGCAGCGTTGTGGGGACACCTAAGGGCGAAAAACTGTTTTTT. Its protein product is CSVVGTPKGEKLFF.